A single TCR beta chain is shown here with its context. Its matching antigen is unknown. This sample is part of a study of CD8 T cells in ankylosing spondylitis. The study, taken as a whole, reports: Matched synovial fluid from ankylosing spondylitis patients was reported to be enriched for disease-linked clones. A motif in TCR beta, a set of roughly 8 highly homologous variants, appeared characteristic of ankylosing spondylitis blood. Relatively rare in peripheral blood, disease-linked clones were also CD8+.

Quantitative barcoded 5'-RACE was used to prepare TCR beta libraries. From the 5' RACE reads, TCRdb called clonotypes with MiXCR, one entry per CDR3 protein. This table has about 450,000 distinct CDR3 sequences, roughly 26% appearing once. Deletions cut 3 bases from V and 2 bases from J, with 10 bases between. Germline CDR1 and CDR2: GTSNPN and SVGIG (reference sequence). The CDR3 length is 13 residues. J is TRBJ1-2 and V is TRBV30; D possibly corresponds to TRBD1 (5 bases). The TCR sequence derives from a male donor with ankylosing spondylitis. The sample taken for sequencing was blood, either unsorted or a sorted T cell fraction (not recorded which). CDR3 coding DNA: TGTGCCTGGAGCCCCGGGGGGAACTATGGCTACACCTTC. It translates to CAWSPGGNYGYTF.